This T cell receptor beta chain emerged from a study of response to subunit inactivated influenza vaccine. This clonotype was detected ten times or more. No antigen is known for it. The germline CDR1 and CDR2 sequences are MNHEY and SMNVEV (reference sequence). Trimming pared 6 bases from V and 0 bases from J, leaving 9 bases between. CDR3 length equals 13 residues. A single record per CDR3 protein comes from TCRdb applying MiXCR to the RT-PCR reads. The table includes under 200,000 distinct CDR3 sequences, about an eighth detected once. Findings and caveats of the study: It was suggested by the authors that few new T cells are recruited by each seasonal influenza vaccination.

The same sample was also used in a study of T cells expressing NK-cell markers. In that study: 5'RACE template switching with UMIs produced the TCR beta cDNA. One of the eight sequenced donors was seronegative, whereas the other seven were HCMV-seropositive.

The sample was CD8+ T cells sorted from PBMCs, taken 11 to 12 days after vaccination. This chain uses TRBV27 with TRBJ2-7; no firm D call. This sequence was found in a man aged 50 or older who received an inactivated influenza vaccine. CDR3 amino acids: CASRPDFSYEQYF. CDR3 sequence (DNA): TGTGCCAGCAGACCTGACTTCTCCTACGAGCAGTACTTC.